This TCR beta chain appears in the sequencing data of a study of control samples from healthy donors and cancer patients (TCRdb year 2020). Turning to this clone: Its antigen is still unknown. It has no much larger one-base neighbor in the sample; base qualities were not kept.

Receptor amplification or capture employed the immunoSEQ multiplex PCR assay. The table was pulled from immuneACCESS by TCRdb, which kept in-frame rearrangements only. Such tables lose some clones; where checked, under half of the loss comes from unresolved V genes, and the rest has no known cause. The sample records about 26,000 clones, 75% to 90% of which are singletons. The ten largest make up 23% of the sample. CDR3 length: 15 amino acids, cysteine to phenylalanine. Just the 45-base CDR3 DNA is kept, in frame starting at base 1. V is pared back by 9 bases and J by 1 base, with 18 bases lying between the germline termini. The germline V gene gives CDR1 as ENHRY and CDR2 as SYGVKD.

The V and J segments used are TRBV10-3 and TRBJ1-1; TRBD1 is a possible D gene, resting on 5 matching bases. Sequencing was carried out using PBMCs. The clonotype was recovered from a man in his fifties or sixties with colorectal cancer. The CDR3 is CAIGRGSNSNTEAFF. The nucleotide sequence is given as TGTGCCATTGGTCGGGGGTCCAACTCGAACACTGAAGCTTTCTTT.